Below are 18 T cell receptor beta chains sequenced from a single sample in a study of blood T cell repertoires in COVID-19 (dated by TCRdb to 2020 to 2022). Receptors were amplified or captured by the immunoSEQ multiplex PCR assay. TCRdb provides this immuneACCESS table in a form limited to in-frame rearrangements. Some clones are lacking; in checked studies, under half of them reflect an unresolved V gene, and why the rest are absent is not known. The sample table shows 250,000 or so clones, and around 89% are seen once. Approximately 9% of the sample is held by the ten biggest clonotypes. The sequenced sample consisted of PBMCs or T cells enriched from blood (not recorded which). All receptors derive from a man between 40 and 49 years old who had recovered from COVID-19.

The chain joins TRBV6-5 to TRBJ1-2; D possibly corresponds to TRBD1 (6 bases). V shed 7 bases and J shed 2 bases, with 17 bases lying between them. This CDR3 has 15 residues. The germline V gene encodes CDR1 MNHEY and CDR2 SVGAGI. CDR3 in DNA: TGTGCCAGCACCCCGACGCGGGGGCTGAACTATGGCTACACCTTC. It is translated as CASTPTRGLNYGYTF.

V usage is TRBV19 and J usage is TRBJ1-5; possibly TRBD1 for D (5 bases). The CDR3 has 15 amino acids. Germline loops: CDR1 LNHDA, CDR2 SQIVND (reference sequence). V lost 6 bases to trimming and J lost 4 bases, with 16 bases between them. DNA of the CDR3: TGTGCCAGTAGGGAAATAGACAGACCAAATCAGCCCCAGCATTTT. Protein product: CASREIDRPNQPQHF.

There are a few counts of this clone. The chain has TRBV5-1 and TRBJ2-1, with 8 bases that match TRBD1. V lost 4 bases and J lost 4; bases outside the gene matches: 7. CDR3 length: 15 residues. In germline, CDR1 is SGHRS, CDR2 YFSETQ. CDR3 protein: CASSPTGGSYNEQFF. CDR3 nucleotides: TGCGCCAGCAGCCCTACAGGGGGTAGTTACAATGAGCAGTTCTTC.

The V gene is TRBV21-1, the J gene TRBJ1-5; the listed D gene, TRBD1, was not tested against the DNA. TRBV21-1 is a documented pseudogene. The CDR3 has 21 amino acids. The CDR3 protein is CASSPYGGNEGTGDCNQPQHF. In nucleotides, the CDR3 is TGTGCCAGCAGCCCCTATGGGGGAAACGAAGGGACAGGGGACTGTAATCAGCCCCAGCATTTT.

The chain has TRBV4-3 and TRBJ2-7; 9 nucleotides align to TRBD2. V was pared by 1 base and J by 6 bases, with 19 bases of the junction left unmatched. This CDR3 has 19 residues. CDR1 is LGHNA and CDR2 is YSLEER in the germline V gene. DNA for the CDR3: TGCGCCAGCAGCCAAGTTCGTGCGATGACGGGACTGCGGGAGGGCGAGCAGTACTTC. This codes for CASSQVRAMTGLREGEQYF.

The chain combines TRBV7-9 with TRBJ2-3; TRBD1 matches at 9 bases. CDR1 SEHNR and CDR2 FQNEAQ come from the germline V gene (reference sequence). CDR3 length equals 15 residues. Trimming cost V 6 bases and J 3 bases; bases outside gene matches: 7. CDR3 in amino acids: CASRDGQGRTDTQYF. Written as DNA, the CDR3 is TGTGCCAGCAGAGACGGACAGGGGAGGACAGATACGCAGTATTTT.

This clone occurred once. This rearrangement joins TRBV6-5 to TRBJ2-7; TRBD1 aligns across 11 bases. The V gene's germline CDR1 is MNHEY and CDR2 SVGAGI. J was trimmed by 2 bases and V by 7 bases; bases with no gene match: 7. This CDR3 has 15 residues. The CDR3 coding sequence is TGTGCCAGCAAGAATAGGGACAGGGGGACCTACGAGCAGTACTTC. Residues: CASKNRDRGTYEQYF.

The genes are TRBV7-9 and TRBJ2-5; 10 positions agree with TRBD2. Per germline, CDR1 SEHNR and CDR2 FQNEAQ (reference sequence). V lost 4 bases to trimming and J lost 4 bases; unmatched junction nucleotides: 3. The CDR3 consists of 14 residues. The chain's CDR3 is CASSSRLAGETQYF. The CDR3 nucleotides are TGTGCCAGCAGCTCGAGACTAGCGGGAGAGACCCAGTACTTC.

This clone appeared once. The chain couples TRBV4-1 to TRBJ2-7; D is unresolved. V lost 0 bases and J 4 bases, leaving 16 bases between the germline ends. The CDR3 runs 16 residues. The germline V gene encodes CDR1 MGHRA and CDR2 YSYEKL. This CDR3 reads CASSQDQWIAHYEQYF. CDR3 DNA: TGCGCCAGCAGCCAAGATCAGTGGATAGCTCATTACGAGCAGTACTTC.

Written as DNA, the CDR3 is TGTGCCAGTAGTACCGGTTCACGGGGGAGAGTAGATACGCAGTATTTT. Protein: CASSTGSRGRVDTQYF. The V and J genes are TRBV19 and TRBJ2-3; maybe TRBD2 (6 bases). Germline CDR1 and CDR2: LNHDA and SQIVND (reference sequence). V gave up 4 bases and J gave up 5 bases, with 19 bases separating them. This CDR3 is built from 16 residues. Variable domain in full (rest from reference TRBV19 and TRBJ2-3): DGGITQSPKYLFRKEGQNVTLSCEQNLNHDAMYWYRQDPGQGLRLIYYSQIVNDFQKGDIAEGYSVSREKKESFPLTVTSAQKNPTAFYLCASSTGSRGRVDTQYFGPGTRLTVL.

The V and J genes are TRBV30 and TRBJ1-1; D gene ambiguous. With 0 bases removed from V and 5 bases from J, the gap between germline ends came to 10 bases. The CDR3 has 13 amino acids. CDR1 and CDR2 from the germline V gene are GTSNPN and SVGIG (reference sequence). The CDR3 nucleotides are TGTGCCTGGAGTGTACTGGGCCGGACTGAAGCTTTCTTT. Encoded protein: CAWSVLGRTEAFF.

The CDR3 DNA reads TGTGCCAGTAGTGCCCAGGGAAGGTCCTTGGTGGGCCGTAGCAATCAGCCCCAGCATTTT. Translated: CASSAQGRSLVGRSNQPQHF. The V call is TRBV19, the J call TRBJ1-5; a possible D gene is TRBD1 (5 bases). V lost 5 bases and J 0 bases, leaving 26 bases between the germline ends. Germline CDR1 reads LNHDA; CDR2 reads SQIVND (reference sequence). This CDR3 spans 20 amino acids.

This chain uses TRBV28 with TRBJ1-1; 8 nucleotides match TRBD1. CDR3 length: 16 amino acids. The V gene end was trimmed by 6 bases and the J gene end by 1 base; junction bases not matched to a gene: 10. CDR1 MDHEN and CDR2 SYDVKM come from the germline V gene. CDR3 region: CASSLDRGRRNTEAFF. Here the CDR3 DNA reads TGTGCCAGCAGCCTCGACAGGGGACGGCGGAACACTGAAGCTTTCTTT.

The genes are TRBV11-1 and TRBJ1-2, with a possible D match to TRBD1 (5 bases). Germline CDR1 is SGHAT and CDR2 is FQDESV (reference sequence). V lost 3 bases and J lost 8, with 13 bases in between. This CDR3 has 13 residues. The CDR3 sequence is CASSFGRGGGYTF. The CDR3 DNA sequence: TGTGCCAGCAGCTTCGGCCGGGGGGGAGGCTACACCTTC.

The V gene is TRBV10-3, the J gene TRBJ2-5, with 11 bases that match TRBD2. The V segment lost 4 bases and the J segment 2 bases; nucleotides outside the gene matches: 6. The V gene's germline CDR1 is ENHRY and CDR2 SYGVKD. The CDR3 runs to 16 residues. The CDR3 nucleotides are TGTGCCATCAGTGCACCCGTAGCGGGAGGGCAAGAGACCCAGTACTTC. Amino acid sequence: CAISAPVAGGQETQYF.

V is TRBV29-1 and J is TRBJ1-1, with D maybe TRBD1 (5 bases). V was shortened by 1 base and J by 11 bases, with 17 bases between the two germline ends. This CDR3 region has 13 residues. Per germline, CDR1 SQVTM and CDR2 ANQGSEA. The CDR3 DNA sequence: TGCAGCGTTGAAGGCAGCGTTTCCCCAGGGGCTTTCTTT. It is translated as CSVEGSVSPGAFF.

In its sample, this clone was seen once. The chain is built from TRBV29-1 and TRBJ2-3, with a possible D match to TRBD2 (6 bases). Germline assignment: CDR1 SQVTM and CDR2 ANQGSEA. This CDR3 spans 15 amino acids. V was cut by 4 bases and J by 4 bases, with 18 bases left in between. DNA of the CDR3: TGCAGCGTTGTCCCACGGGACTTTGGGTCAGATACGCAGTATTTT. This encodes CSVVPRDFGSDTQYF.

CDR3 bases: TGTGCCAGCAGCTTGGTACTAGCGGGAGTTGAGCAGTTCTTC. Its protein product is CASSLVLAGVEQFF. This chain links TRBV5-4 with TRBJ2-1; 11 bases are a match to TRBD2. The V segment lost 0 bases and the J segment 9 bases; nucleotides outside the gene matches: 2. Germline CDR1 SGHNT, CDR2 YYREEE (reference sequence). CDR3 length: 14 amino acids.